This TCR beta chain was captured in a study of CD8+CD57+ T cells in acquired aplastic anemia. Many counts were recorded for this clonotype. The study profiled TCR beta VDJ and CDR3 using genomic DNA as template. TCRdb used MiXCR to reprocess the reads, holding one entry per CDR3 protein. The table lists fewer than 250,000 distinct CDR3 sequences, roughly 53% of them singletons, with 15% to 20% in the top ten. The germline gives CDR1 SGHAT, CDR2 FQNNGV. The CDR3 spans 14 residues. V shed 0 bases and J 4 bases; nucleotides not matched to a gene: 1. Patients picked for sequencing had shown CD8+CD57+ cell expansion detected by flow cytometry.

The rearrangement uses TRBV11-2 and TRBJ1-2; the match to TRBD1 covers 8 bases. Input material: sorted CD4+, CD8+, or CD8+CD57+ T cells (not recorded which) from PBMCs. The TCR sequence derives from a human donor with aplastic anemia. The DNA for the CDR3 is TGTGCCAGCAGCTTAGAAGGACAGGGCTATGGCTACACCTTC. Protein product: CASSLEGQGYGYTF.